The entry that follows covers one TCR beta chain sequence. This record comes from a study of Graves' ophthalmopathy and Graves' hyperthyroidism. RNA transcripts provided the template for amplifying TCR beta CDR3 regions. First-round RT-PCR with HTBI primers preceded a second-round multiplex PCR. MiXCR, run by TCRdb on the multiplex PCR reads, gives a single entry per CDR3 protein. This table holds over a million distinct CDR3 sequences, 35% to 40% found once. The length of the CDR3 is 18 residues. Germline V gives CDR1 SGHTA, CDR2 FQGNSA. V was trimmed by 6 bases and J by 0 bases, leaving 18 bases between them.

The sequence derives from an adult man with Graves' hyperthyroidism. The chain has TRBV7-2 and TRBJ2-6, with D perhaps matching TRBD1 (6 bases). Specimen: peripheral blood or thyroid tissue (not recorded which). The DNA for the CDR3 is TGTGCCAGCAGTCGTCTACGACAGGACAGCTCTGGGGCCAACGTCCTGACTTTC. It is translated as CASSRLRQDSSGANVLTF.